This T cell receptor beta chain is from a study of cytomegalovirus exposure and HLA in healthy donors. For the study at large: Early release data held 85 million or so unique TCRs from HLA-typed donors.

Study-level results: On later analysis, the bulk of CMV-associated TCR beta chains appeared to be HLA-restricted.

About this clone itself: What it recognizes is unknown.

CDR3 size: 13 residues. The PCR employed 60 Vbeta primers together with 13 Jbeta primers. The protocol was immunoSEQ multiplex PCR, while the TCRdb copy is restricted to in-frame clones and leaves out a portion. The table shows approximately 120,000 clones, with over 75% occurring only once. The source material was PBMCs. The V gene is TRBV21-1, the J gene TRBJ2-7; the D call in the table, TRBD2, was not verified against the DNA. TRBV21-1 is designated a pseudogene. This receptor was identified in a woman aged 40 to 50 in good health and CMV-seropositive. The CDR3 DNA sequence: TGTGCCAGCAGCAGACTAGCGGGAAGGGAGCAGTACTTC. Translation: CASSRLAGREQYF.